Listed below are T cell receptor beta chains from one sample, sequenced in a study of cytomegalovirus exposure and HLA in healthy donors. Repertoires were generated with immunoSEQ multiplex PCR, while TCRdb's copy carries only in-frame clones and drops some. The sample consists of some 25,000 clones, roughly 73% of them appearing once. The source material was PBMCs. Source of these receptors: a male donor in good health and CMV-seronegative. Each CDR3 is given with its conserved first and last residue. D genes are given only for firm matches. Expanded clones get a size class; other rows say once, few or many, or leave the size out.

>TRBJ2-1|-|-|TRBV15
CATAPAPYNEQFF
TGTGCCACCGCGCCCGCCCCCTACAATGAGCAGTTCTTC
>TRBJ2-1|-|TRBD2|TRBV10-3
CAISDVAGGIINEQFF
TGTGCCATCAGTGATGTAGCGGGAGGAATTATCAATGAGCAGTTCTTC
>TRBJ1-1|-|-|TRBV4-3
CASSHLEATEAFF
TGCGCCAGCAGCCATCTGGAGGCCACTGAAGCTTTCTTT
>TRBJ2-2|-|-|TRBV10-3
CATTSSNTGELFF
TGTGCCACCACTTCTTCGAACACCGGGGAGCTGTTTTTT
>TRBJ1-4|-|-|TRBV28
CASRPSGHGATNEKLFF
TGTGCCAGCAGACCCTCGGGACACGGTGCAACTAATGAAAAACTGTTTTTT
>TRBJ2-7|-|-|TRBV27
CASRPSGAVGRRDYEQYF
TGTGCCAGCAGACCCTCGGGTGCGGTGGGCAGGCGGGACTACGAGCAGTACTTC
>TRBJ1-5|-|-|TRBV7-8
CASSADSHQPQHF
TGTGCCAGCAGCGCGGACTCACATCAGCCCCAGCATTTT
>TRBJ1-5|few|-|TRBV10-3
CAISLISNQPQHF
TGTGCCATCAGCCTAATTAGCAATCAGCCCCAGCATTTT
>TRBJ2-3|once|TRBD2|TRBV18
CASSRQREGTDTQYF
TGTGCCAGCTCACGTCAGCGGGAGGGCACAGATACGCAGTATTTT
>TRBJ1-1|-|-|TRBV30
CAWSKQGGTEAFF
TGTGCCTGGAGTAAACAGGGTGGTACTGAAGCTTTCTTT
>TRBJ2-7|-|TRBD1|TRBV27
CASRARDREGHEQYF
TGTGCCAGCAGGGCTAGGGACAGGGAAGGCCACGAGCAGTACTTC
>TRBJ2-7|-|TRBD1|TRBV7-3
CASNKTGQGYHYEQYF
TGTGCCAGCAACAAAACGGGACAGGGGTATCATTACGAGCAGTACTTC
>TRBJ2-4|-|TRBD2|TRBV19
CASSIRGGGPSLAKNIQYF
TGTGCCAGTAGTATTCGGGGGGGTGGACCGAGTCTAGCCAAAAACATTCAGTACTTC
>TRBJ1-5|-|-|TRBV7-8
CASSLADSNYQPQHF
TGTGCCAGCAGCTTAGCGGACAGCAATTATCAGCCCCAGCATTTT
>TRBJ1-2|-|-|TRBV28
CASSPQGRGGYTF
TGTGCCAGCAGTCCACAGGGTCGAGGCGGCTACACCTTC
>TRBJ2-5|-|-|TRBV27
CASSGPGHLAQYF
TGTGCCAGCAGTGGCCCGGGACACTTGGCCCAGTACTTC
>TRBJ2-5|few|-|TRBV7-9
CASSLGTVQETQYF
TGTGCCAGCAGCTTAGGGACAGTCCAAGAGACCCAGTACTTC
>TRBJ2-3|once|-|TRBV7-3
CASSPYGGRDTQYF
TGTGCCAGCAGCCCCTACGGGGGGCGAGATACGCAGTATTTT
>TRBJ2-7|-|-|TRBV19
CASSTRLDPGFEQYF
TGTGCCAGTAGTACCAGACTAGACCCGGGGTTCGAGCAGTACTTC
>TRBJ2-5|-|TRBD2|TRBV7-9
CASSLWSGGRLGETQYF
TGTGCCAGCAGCTTATGGTCGGGAGGGAGGCTTGGGGAGACCCAGTACTTC
>TRBJ2-3|-|TRBD2|TRBV7-2
CASSPPGRGSTDTQYF
TGTGCCAGCAGCCCACCGGGGCGGGGGAGCACAGATACGCAGTATTTT
>TRBJ2-1|-|TRBD2|TRBV5-1
CASSSSVLAGGSEQFF
TGCGCCAGCAGCTCCTCCGTGTTGGCGGGAGGAAGTGAGCAGTTCTTC
>TRBJ2-1|-|TRBD2|TRBV30
CAWNSGSGEDYNEQFF
TGTGCCTGGAATTCTGGTAGCGGGGAGGACTACAATGAGCAGTTCTTC
>TRBJ2-5|-|TRBD2|TRBV5-6
CASTGLAGETQYF
TGTGCCAGCACCGGACTAGCCGGAGAGACCCAGTACTTC
>TRBJ2-1|-|-|TRBV7-6
CASSPGLDNYNEQFF
TGTGCCAGCAGCCCGGGACTCGATAATTACAATGAGCAGTTCTTC
>TRBJ2-1|once|TRBD1|TRBV9
CASSAGQGGEQFF
TGTGCCAGCAGCGCAGGACAGGGGGGTGAGCAGTTCTTC
>TRBJ2-1|-|-|TRBV7-9
CSSSPGVGEQFF
TGTTCCAGCAGCCCAGGGGTGGGCGAGCAGTTCTTC
>TRBJ2-1|-|TRBD2|TRBV28
CASSRGRGSGRNRDEQFF
TGTGCCAGCAGCCGAGGCCGGGGTAGCGGGAGGAATAGGGATGAGCAGTTCTTC
>TRBJ2-6|-|TRBD1|TRBV6-5
CASSQQGTGANVLTF
TGTGCCAGCAGCCAACAGGGGACCGGGGCCAACGTCCTGACTTTC
>TRBJ1-6|-|TRBD1|TRBV13
CASSSRTGGNSPLHF
TGTGCCAGCAGCTCCAGGACAGGCGGTAATTCACCCCTCCACTTT
>TRBJ2-7|-|-|TRBV7-2
CASSLDPPPEPYEQYF
TGTGCCAGCAGCTTAGATCCCCCCCCTGAACCCTACGAGCAGTACTTC
>TRBJ2-3|-|-|TRBV4-1
CASSQGSSTDTQYF
TGCGCCAGCAGCCAAGGTAGTAGCACAGATACGCAGTATTTT
>TRBJ2-7|-|-|TRBV2
CASSEKATKIF
TGTGCCAGCAGTGAAAAAGCGACGAAGATCTTC
>TRBJ2-3|-|TRBD2|TRBV15
CATSRDSGGADTQYF
TGTGCCACCAGCAGAGATAGCGGGGGGGCAGATACGCAGTATTTT
>TRBJ1-5|few|TRBD1|TRBV19
CASSLRTGSNQPQHF
TGTGCCAGTAGCCTCCGGACAGGTAGCAATCAGCCCCAGCATTTT
>TRBJ2-5|-|TRBD1|TRBV19
CASSPGQRAQETQYF
TGTGCCAGTAGCCCGGGACAGAGGGCCCAAGAGACCCAGTACTTC
>TRBJ1-4|-|-|TRBV7-2
CASSLGIQGTNEKLFF
TGTGCCAGCAGCTTAGGGATCCAGGGAACTAATGAAAAACTGTTTTTT
>TRBJ2-7|-|TRBD2|TRBV29-1
CSVELLAGFSYEQYF
TGCAGCGTTGAACTGCTAGCGGGGTTTTCCTACGAGCAGTACTTC
>TRBJ1-5|once|TRBD1|TRBV10-3
CAISGTGGQPQHF
TGTGCCATCAGTGGGACAGGCGGTCAGCCCCAGCATTTT
>TRBJ2-1|once|TRBD2|TRBV7-2
CASSPGGTSSSRSYNEQFF
TGTGCCAGCAGCCCAGGTGGGACTAGTTCTTCCCGCTCCTACAATGAGCAGTTCTTC
>TRBJ1-6|-|-|TRBV10-3
CAISEGELHNSPLHF
TGTGCCATCAGTGAGGGGGAGCTACATAATTCACCCCTCCACTTT
>TRBJ1-2|-|-|TRBV6-1
CASSATRDTIPNYGYTF
TGTGCCAGCAGTGCAACCCGGGACACCATTCCGAACTATGGCTACACCTTC
>TRBJ1-2|-|-|TRBV19
CASSIAPGEEYYGYTF
TGTGCCAGTAGTATAGCCCCAGGGGAAGAGTACTATGGCTACACCTTC